One and the same sample provided the 9 T cell receptor beta chains below, sequenced in a study. TCRdb independently ran MiXCR on the RT-PCR reads; one entry per CDR3 protein. The table lists hundreds of thousands of distinct CDR3 sequences, 12% to 15% of them singletons. Sequencing was done on a sample of memory CD4+ T cells from blood. The receptors stem from a female donor in good health, serving as a healthy control.

Many counts were recorded for this clonotype. The CDR3 loop is CASTPGGQNYGYTF. CDR3 bases: TGTGCCAGCACCCCGGGGGGGCAGAACTATGGCTACACCTTC. The V call is TRBV12-3 or TRBV12-4, the J call TRBJ1-2, with TRBD1 as a possible D gene (6 bases). The CDR3 consists of 14 residues. Trimming took off 7 bases at V and 2 bases at J, with 14 bases between the two ends.

The chain employs TRBV11-1 and TRBJ2-7; D may be TRBD1 or TRBD2 (6 bases each). The CDR3 totals 14 residues. Germline V gene sequence: CDR1 SGHAT, CDR2 FQDESV (reference sequence). Trimming removed 4 bases at V and 5 bases at J, with 15 bases between. The CDR3 protein is CASSYLRGGNEQYF. The CDR3 region has the DNA TGTGCCAGCAGCTACCTCAGGGGAGGCAACGAGCAGTACTTC.

This clonotype has a handful of counts. The chain couples TRBV7-2 to TRBJ1-1, with D maybe TRBD1 (6 bases). Trimming stripped 0 bases from V and 0 bases from J, with 8 bases between. The germline V gene has CDR1 SGHTA and CDR2 FQGNSA. CDR3 length equals 15 residues. The CDR3, as DNA: TGTGCCAGCAGCTTAGCACAGGGTGTGAACACTGAAGCTTTCTTT. Its translation: CASSLAQGVNTEAFF.

This clonotype was recorded many times. V usage is TRBV5-5 and J usage is TRBJ2-1, with D possibly TRBD2 on 5 matching bases. This CDR3 contains 13 residues. CDR1 and CDR2 from the germline V gene are SGHKS and YYEKEE (reference sequence). V was cut by 0 bases and J by 7 bases, with 8 bases left in between. In DNA, the CDR3 is TGTGCCAGCAGCTTGGCTAGCCGTAATGAGCAGTTCTTC. Protein product: CASSLASRNEQFF.

This clonotype was seen more than once but under ten times. This chain links TRBV7-6 with TRBJ2-3, with TRBD2 as a possible D gene (6 bases). Between the trimmed V and J ends, which lost 7 bases and 8 bases, there was a span of 19 bases. This CDR3 has 14 residues. CDR1 is SGHVS, CDR2 FNYEAQ, per germline. The CDR3 loop is CASTNGGTDGTQYF. The CDR3 DNA reads TGTGCCAGCACTAACGGAGGGACCGATGGTACGCAGTATTTT.

This clonotype was found many times. The rearrangement uses TRBV29-1 and TRBJ2-5; TRBD1 matches 10 bases. The CDR3 is 12 residues long. Trimming at V came to 7 bases and at J to 3 bases, leaving 2 bases not matched to a gene. Germline loops: CDR1 SQVTM, CDR2 ANQGSEA. CDR3 residues: CSAGQGEETQYF. For the CDR3, the DNA is TGCAGCGCAGGACAGGGGGAAGAGACCCAGTACTTC.

The CDR3 sequence is CASSLGTGKVDTQYF. In DNA, the CDR3 is TGTGCCAGCAGCCTAGGGACAGGGAAGGTAGATACGCAGTATTTT. The rearrangement joins TRBV7-2 to TRBJ2-3, with TRBD1 matching 9 bases. The CDR3 extends over 15 amino acids. Germline assignment: CDR1 SGHTA and CDR2 FQGNSA. V was clipped by 5 bases and J by 5 bases; unmatched bases: 8.

This clonotype was observed a handful of times. V is TRBV7-9 and J is TRBJ1-2; 7 positions match TRBD1. V dropped 5 bases and J dropped 4; count of bases not matched to a gene: 4. The length of the CDR3 is 13 residues. Germline CDR1 SEHNR, CDR2 FQNEAQ (reference sequence). CDR3 residues: CASSMTGFYGYTF. CDR3 bases: TGTGCCAGCAGCATGACAGGGTTCTATGGCTACACCTTC.

This clonotype was seen a handful of times. The rearrangement uses TRBV7-3 and TRBJ2-3; no definite D call. This CDR3 has 14 amino acids. Germline CDR1 SGHTA, CDR2 FQGTGA. Trimming shortened V by 4 bases and J by 2 bases, and 10 bases separated the two germline ends. CDR3 region: CASSSTHTTDTQYF. The CDR3 DNA sequence: TGTGCCAGCAGCTCCACCCATACCACAGATACGCAGTATTTT.